A selection of T cell receptor beta chains follows, all from one sample in a study of blood T cell repertoires in COVID-19. Method: immunoSEQ multiplex PCR; TCRdb's copy keeps in-frame clones and lacks some. The profile shows 95,000 to 100,000 clones, 80% to 90% of them singletons. Sequencing was performed on peripheral blood. These TCRs come from a woman aged 25-40 years with acute or convalescent COVID-19. Both conserved end residues are part of each CDR3. D genes are given only for firm matches. Expanded clones get a size class; other rows say once, few or many, or leave the size out.

TRBJ2-3 | TRBV7-2 | . | . | TGTGCCAGCAGCTATAGGATGGGGCTCGATACGCAGTATTTT | CASSYRMGLDTQYF
TRBJ1-2 | TRBV11-2 | few | . | TGTGCCAGCAGTCCAGGGATCGTCTATGGCTACACCTTC | CASSPGIVYGYTF
TRBJ1-2 | TRBV29-1 | . | . | TGCAGCGTTCCCCCCGGGGGGGATGGCTACACCTTC | CSVPPGGDGYTF
TRBJ1-5 | TRBV27 | once | . | TGTGCCAGCAGTTTATCGACGGGGGGAAAACAGCCCCAGCATTTT | CASSLSTGGKQPQHF
TRBJ2-1 | TRBV10-2 | few | . | TGCGCCAGCAGTGATGCGACTTATACCCAGTTCTTC | CASSDATYTQFF
TRBJ2-7 | TRBV7-6 | . | TRBD1 | TGTGCCAGCGCGCCTGGGACAGAACTCTACGAGCAGTACTTC | CASAPGTELYEQYF
TRBJ1-3 | TRBV4-1 | once | . | TGCGCCAGCAGCTCACGGGGGTTGGGTGGTACCCGGAGTTCTGGAAACACCATATATTTT | CASSSRGLGGTRSSGNTIYF
TRBJ1-4 | TRBV24-1 | . | . | TGTGCCACCAGTGACCGGAAAACAGGGCTAGGAAATAGAGAAAAACTGTTTTTT | CATSDRKTGLGNREKLFF
TRBJ1-6 | TRBV5-6 | few | . | TGTGCCAGCAGAAGGGACTGGGGCAATTCACCCCTCCACTTT | CASRRDWGNSPLHF
TRBJ2-7 | TRBV7-9 | . | TRBD1 | TGTGCCAGCAGCCTTACAGGGGGCGTCGACGAGCAGTACTTC | CASSLTGGVDEQYF
TRBJ1-2 | TRBV14 | . | . | TGTGCCAGCAGCCCAGGGGCCTTAGTCTATGGCTACACCTTC | CASSPGALVYGYTF
TRBJ1-1 | TRBV9 | . | . | TGTGCCAGCAGCCCACGCGGACTCTCGAACACTGAAGCTTTCTTT | CASSPRGLSNTEAFF
TRBJ1-2 | TRBV5-6 | . | . | TGTGCCAGCAGCTTGGACGCAGGGCCAGCTAACTATGGCTACACCTTC | CASSLDAGPANYGYTF
TRBJ1-1 | TRBV28 | . | . | TGTGCCAGCCAGGGTACTGAAGCTTTCTTT | CASQGTEAFF
TRBJ1-3 | TRBV12-5 | . | TRBD1 | TGTGCTAGTGGTTTGGTGGACAGGGGCCCCTCTGGAAACACCATATATTTT | CASGLVDRGPSGNTIYF
TRBJ2-1 | TRBV4-2 | . | . | TGTGCCAGCAGCCGATCTAGCGCCAGCTCCTACAATGAGCAGTTCTTC | CASSRSSASSYNEQFF
TRBJ1-1 | TRBV18 | . | . | TGTGCCAGCTCACCCTTCGGGGAGGATTACATGAACACTGAAGCTTTCTTT | CASSPFGEDYMNTEAFF
TRBJ1-2 | TRBV28 | . | . | TGTGCCAGCAGTGCAAGTGCGATCTATGGCTACACCTTC | CASSASAIYGYTF
TRBJ1-6 | TRBV28 | . | . | TGTGCCACCCCCGGCGGAGCAGAGAGGAATTCACCCCTCCACTTT | CATPGGAERNSPLHF
TRBJ1-1 | TRBV28 | . | . | TGTGCCAGCACCCCTGGGGGACTTGGGGGAGCTTTCTTT | CASTPGGLGGAFF
TRBJ1-2 | TRBV5-6 | few | . | TGTGCCAGCAGCTTCACAGGGACCGATGGCTACACCTTC | CASSFTGTDGYTF
TRBJ2-1 | TRBV12-3/TRBV12-4 | . | . | TGTGCCAGCAGTTTGATCGGGGGCAATGAGCAGTTCTTC | CASSLIGGNEQFF
TRBJ1-1 | TRBV10-3 | few | TRBD1 | TGTGCCATCAGTGAACGACAGGGGGCGACTGAAGCTTTCTTT | CAISERQGATEAFF
TRBJ2-3 | TRBV5-6 | . | TRBD2 | TGTGCCAGCAGCTTGGGAGCGGGGCTGAGCACAGATACGCAGTATTTT | CASSLGAGLSTDTQYF
TRBJ1-1 | TRBV29-1 | . | . | TGCAGCGCTATCTTGAACACTGAAGCTTTCTTT | CSAILNTEAFF
TRBJ1-2 | TRBV7-9 | . | TRBD1 | TGTGCCAGCAGCACGGACAGGGGACCGCGGGCTCTCTACACCTTC | CASSTDRGPRALYTF
TRBJ1-1 | TRBV7-6 | . | TRBD1 | TGTGCCAGCAGCTTACGGCCACAGGGGGCGAACACTGAAGCTTTCTTT | CASSLRPQGANTEAFF
TRBJ1-6 | TRBV28 | . | TRBD1 | TGTGCCAGCATTCTGGGACAGGGGGCGCGTGGTTCACCCCTCCACTTT | CASILGQGARGSPLHF
TRBJ2-1 | TRBV9 | . | . | TGTGCCAGCAGCGTAGAGCGAGGTCCCCAGTTCTTC | CASSVERGPQFF
TRBJ1-4 | TRBV15 | . | . | TGTGCCACCAGCAGAGGGCCCCCTAATGAAAAACTGTTTTTT | CATSRGPPNEKLFF
TRBJ1-5 | TRBV5-1 | . | . | TGCGCCAGCAGCTTAACAGGGCAAGATCAGCCCCAGCATTTT | CASSLTGQDQPQHF
TRBJ1-1 | TRBV6-1 | . | . | TGTGCCAGCAGTGAGTTGAGGGGAGGAAGTACTGAAGCTTTCTTT | CASSELRGGSTEAFF
TRBJ2-7 | TRBV3-1/TRBV3-2 | . | . | TGTGCCAGCAGCCCCCTTGAGGCTTCCTACGAGCAGTACTTC | CASSPLEASYEQYF
TRBJ1-5 | TRBV7-8 | . | TRBD1 | TGTGCCAGCAGCTTAATCCAGGGGGCCGGAGGCAATCAGCCCCAGCATTTT | CASSLIQGAGGNQPQHF
TRBJ1-5 | TRBV4-1 | . | . | TGCGCCAGCAGCCAAGAAGGCAGGGAATGGCAGCCCCAGCATTTT | CASSQEGREWQPQHF
TRBJ2-7 | TRBV19 | . | TRBD2 | TGTGCCAGTAGTAGGACTAGCGGCAACTCCTACGAGCAGTACTTC | CASSRTSGNSYEQYF
TRBJ2-7 | TRBV6-5 | . | TRBD2 | TGTGCCAGCAGTTACCGTGGGACTAGAATCGAGCAGTACTTC | CASSYRGTRIEQYF
TRBJ2-1 | TRBV7-2 | . | TRBD2 | TGTGCCAGCAGCCCTTGGGGAGGGAGCTCCTACAATGAGCAGTTCTTC | CASSPWGGSSYNEQFF
TRBJ1-1 | TRBV18 | . | TRBD1 | TGTGCCAGCTCACCCTGGGCCCGGGACAGCGAAGCTTTCTTT | CASSPWARDSEAFF
TRBJ2-7 | TRBV7-9 | . | TRBD2 | TGTGCCAGCAGCTTAGAGCGGGGCCCATCCTACGAGCAGTACTTC | CASSLERGPSYEQYF
TRBJ2-7 | TRBV6-6 | . | TRBD2 | TGTGCCAGCAGTTTTACTAGCGACTCCTACGAGCAGTACTTC | CASSFTSDSYEQYF
TRBJ2-2 | TRBV9 | . | . | TGTGCCAGCAGGGCGGAGAACACCGGGGAGCTGTTTTTT | CASRAENTGELFF